The rows below give T cell receptor beta chains drawn from one sample of a study of spatial heterogeneity in lung cancer. TCRdb redid the calling of the 5' RACE reads with MiXCR, one entry per CDR3 protein. The sample includes tens of thousands of distinct CDR3 sequences, about 12% of them seen just once. The specimen was PBMCs, collected at surgery. The receptors were sampled from a male donor with early-stage non-small cell lung cancer. Both conserved end residues are part of each CDR3. Fields, in order: J gene, V gene, CDR3 length, clone size, D gene, CDR3 protein, CDR3 DNA. A D gene is named only where the DNA matches it firmly. Some rows mark clone size as missing; the rest say once, few, many or name a class of expanded clone.

j_gene: TRBJ1-5
v_gene: TRBV23-1
len: 17
abundance: once
d_gene: .
CDR3aa: CASPTPTQPGDNQPQHF
CDR3nt: TGCGCCAGCCCAACCCCAACTCAACCGGGAGACAATCAGCCCCAGCATTTT

j_gene: TRBJ2-7
v_gene: TRBV6-2/TRBV6-3
len: 11
abundance: few
d_gene: .
CDR3aa: CASSYWGEQYF
CDR3nt: TGTGCCAGCAGTTACTGGGGCGAGCAGTACTTC

j_gene: TRBJ2-3
v_gene: TRBV29-1
len: 13
abundance: .
d_gene: .
CDR3aa: CSVGLGGTDTQYF
CDR3nt: TGCAGCGTTGGGCTAGGGGGTACAGATACGCAGTATTTT

j_gene: TRBJ2-3
v_gene: TRBV4-3
len: 17
abundance: few
d_gene: TRBD2
CDR3aa: CASSQGGLAAFTDTQYF
CDR3nt: TGCGCCAGCAGCCAAGGCGGACTAGCGGCTTTCACAGATACGCAGTATTTT

j_gene: TRBJ1-2
v_gene: TRBV7-8
len: 14
abundance: few
d_gene: .
CDR3aa: CASSSGLTSDGYTF
CDR3nt: TGTGCCAGCAGCTCGGGCCTCACAAGCGATGGCTACACCTTC

j_gene: TRBJ2-7
v_gene: TRBV25-1
len: 15
abundance: .
d_gene: TRBD1
CDR3aa: CASSEYQGATYEQYF
CDR3nt: TGTGCCAGCAGTGAATATCAGGGGGCCACATACGAGCAGTACTTC

j_gene: TRBJ2-7
v_gene: TRBV7-2
len: 13
abundance: few
d_gene: .
CDR3aa: CASTSRTSYEQYF
CDR3nt: TGTGCCAGCACCTCCCGCACCTCCTACGAGCAGTACTTC

j_gene: TRBJ1-1
v_gene: TRBV20-1
len: 14
abundance: .
d_gene: TRBD1
CDR3aa: CSATSQGAGTEAFF
CDR3nt: TGCAGTGCAACATCACAGGGGGCGGGAACTGAAGCTTTCTTT

j_gene: TRBJ2-7
v_gene: TRBV29-1
len: 15
abundance: few
d_gene: TRBD1
CDR3aa: CSVVDRDRGSYEQYF
CDR3nt: TGCAGCGTTGTGGACCGGGACAGGGGCTCCTACGAGCAGTACTTC

j_gene: TRBJ2-5
v_gene: TRBV7-2
len: 15
abundance: few
d_gene: .
CDR3aa: CASRETLSLQETQYF
CDR3nt: TGTGCCAGCAGAGAGACCCTTTCGCTACAAGAGACCCAGTACTTC